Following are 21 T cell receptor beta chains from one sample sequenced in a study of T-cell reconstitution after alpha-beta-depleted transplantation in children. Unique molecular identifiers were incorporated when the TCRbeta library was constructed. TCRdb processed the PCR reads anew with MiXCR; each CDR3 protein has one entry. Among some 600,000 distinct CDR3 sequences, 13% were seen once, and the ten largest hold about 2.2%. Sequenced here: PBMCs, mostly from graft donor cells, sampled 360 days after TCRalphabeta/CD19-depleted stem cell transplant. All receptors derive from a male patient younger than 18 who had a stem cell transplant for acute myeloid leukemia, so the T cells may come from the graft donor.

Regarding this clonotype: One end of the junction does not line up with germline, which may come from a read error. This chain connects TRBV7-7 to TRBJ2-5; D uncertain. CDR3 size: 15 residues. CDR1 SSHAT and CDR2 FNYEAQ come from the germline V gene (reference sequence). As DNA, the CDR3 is TGTGCTAGCAGCAGTGGCGGAAACACCCAAGAGACCCAGTACTTC. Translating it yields CASSSGGNTQETQYF.

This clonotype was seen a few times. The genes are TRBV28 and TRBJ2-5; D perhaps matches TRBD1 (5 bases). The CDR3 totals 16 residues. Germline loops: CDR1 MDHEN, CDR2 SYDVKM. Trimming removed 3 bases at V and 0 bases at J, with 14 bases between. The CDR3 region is CASSFPTEIYQETQYF. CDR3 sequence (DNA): TGTGCCAGCAGTTTCCCGACAGAAATCTACCAAGAGACCCAGTACTTC.

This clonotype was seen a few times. This CDR3 is CATSDLKGREGETQYF. DNA for the CDR3: TGTGCCACCAGTGATTTGAAGGGGCGGGAGGGAGAGACCCAGTACTTC. The chain uses TRBV24-1 and TRBJ2-5; 9 positions agree with TRBD2. V gave up 0 bases and J gave up 4 bases; unmatched junction bases: 5. The CDR3 runs 16 residues. The germline gives CDR1 KGHDR, CDR2 SFDVKD.

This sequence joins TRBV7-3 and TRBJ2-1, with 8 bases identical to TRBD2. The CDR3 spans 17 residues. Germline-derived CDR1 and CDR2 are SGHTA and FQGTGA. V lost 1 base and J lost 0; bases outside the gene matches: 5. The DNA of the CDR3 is TGTGCCAGCAGCTTAATCACTAGCGGAAGCTCCTACAATGAGCAGTTCTTC. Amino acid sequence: CASSLITSGSSYNEQFF. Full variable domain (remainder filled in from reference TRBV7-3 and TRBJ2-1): GAGVSQTPSNKVTEKGKYVELRCDPISGHTALYWYRQSLGQGPEFLIYFQGTGAADDSGLPNDRFFAVRPEGSVSTLKIQRTERGDSAVYLCASSLITSGSSYNEQFFGPGTRLTVL.

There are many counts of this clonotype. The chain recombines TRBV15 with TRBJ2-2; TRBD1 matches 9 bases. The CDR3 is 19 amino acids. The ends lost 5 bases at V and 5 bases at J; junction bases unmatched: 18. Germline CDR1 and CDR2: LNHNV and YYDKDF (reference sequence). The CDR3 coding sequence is TGTGCCACCAGCTCCAGGAGCAGGGACAGGGATTTTCTTACCGGGGAGCTGTTTTTT. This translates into CATSSRSRDRDFLTGELFF.

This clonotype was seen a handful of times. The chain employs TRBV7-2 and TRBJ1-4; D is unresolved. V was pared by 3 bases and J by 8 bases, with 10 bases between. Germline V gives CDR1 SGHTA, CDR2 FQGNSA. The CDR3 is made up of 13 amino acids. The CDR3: CASSFRVGEKLFF. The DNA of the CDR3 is TGTGCCAGCAGCTTTAGGGTGGGGGAAAAACTGTTTTTT.

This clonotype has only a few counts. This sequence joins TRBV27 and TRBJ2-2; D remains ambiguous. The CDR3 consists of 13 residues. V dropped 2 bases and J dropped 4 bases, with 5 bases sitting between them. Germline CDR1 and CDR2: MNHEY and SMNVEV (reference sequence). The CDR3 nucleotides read TGTGCCAGCAGTTTACCCCTCACCGGGGAGCTGTTTTTT. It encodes CASSLPLTGELFF.

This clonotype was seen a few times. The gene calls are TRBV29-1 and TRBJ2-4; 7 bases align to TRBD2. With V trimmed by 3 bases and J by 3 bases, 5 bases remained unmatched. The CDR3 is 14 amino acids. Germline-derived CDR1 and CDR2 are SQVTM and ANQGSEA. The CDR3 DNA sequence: TGCAGCGTTGATGCGGGAGTGGACAAAAACATTCAGTACTTC. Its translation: CSVDAGVDKNIQYF.

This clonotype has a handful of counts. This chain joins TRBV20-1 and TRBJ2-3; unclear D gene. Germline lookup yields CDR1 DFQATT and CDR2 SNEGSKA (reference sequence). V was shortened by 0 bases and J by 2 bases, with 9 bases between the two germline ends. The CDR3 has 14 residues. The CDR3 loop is CSARDFGYTDTQYF. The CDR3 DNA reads TGCAGTGCTAGAGATTTCGGTTACACAGATACGCAGTATTTT.

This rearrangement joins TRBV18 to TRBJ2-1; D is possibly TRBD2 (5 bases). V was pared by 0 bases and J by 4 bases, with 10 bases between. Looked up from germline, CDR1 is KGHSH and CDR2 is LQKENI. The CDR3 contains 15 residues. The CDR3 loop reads CASSPPSGRYNEQFF. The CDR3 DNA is TGTGCCAGCTCACCACCGTCGGGAAGATACAATGAGCAGTTCTTC.

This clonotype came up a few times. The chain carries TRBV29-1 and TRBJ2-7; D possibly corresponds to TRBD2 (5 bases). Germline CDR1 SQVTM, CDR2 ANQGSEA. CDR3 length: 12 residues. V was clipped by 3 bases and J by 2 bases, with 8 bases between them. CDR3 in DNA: TGCAGCGTTGAGGAGGAGGCCTACGAGCAGTACTTC. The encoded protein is CSVEEEAYEQYF.

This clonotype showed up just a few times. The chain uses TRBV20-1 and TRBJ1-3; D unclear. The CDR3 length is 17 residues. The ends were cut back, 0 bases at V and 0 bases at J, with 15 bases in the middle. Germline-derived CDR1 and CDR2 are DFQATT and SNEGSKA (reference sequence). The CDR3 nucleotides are TGCAGTGCTAGAGATCTTATGGGCCAGATCTCTGGAAACACCATATATTTT. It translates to CSARDLMGQISGNTIYF.

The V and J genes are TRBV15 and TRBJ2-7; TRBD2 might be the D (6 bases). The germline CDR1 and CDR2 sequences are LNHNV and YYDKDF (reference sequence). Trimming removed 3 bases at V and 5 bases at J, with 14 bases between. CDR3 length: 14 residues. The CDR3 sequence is CATSSRGRYDEQYF. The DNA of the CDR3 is TGTGCCACCAGCAGTAGAGGGAGGTACGACGAGCAGTACTTC.

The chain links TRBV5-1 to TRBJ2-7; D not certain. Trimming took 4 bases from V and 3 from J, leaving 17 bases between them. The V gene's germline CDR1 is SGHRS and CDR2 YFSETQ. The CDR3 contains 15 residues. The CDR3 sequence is CASSLLTPPSYEQYF. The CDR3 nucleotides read TGCGCCAGCAGCCTCTTGACTCCTCCTAGCTACGAGCAGTACTTC. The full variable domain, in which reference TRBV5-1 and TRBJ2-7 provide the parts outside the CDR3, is KAGVTQTPRYLIKTRGQQVTLSCSPISGHRSVSWYQQTPGQGLQFLFEYFSETQRNKGNFPGRFSGRQFSNSRSEMNVSTLELGDSALYLCASSLLTPPSYEQYFGPGTRLTVT.

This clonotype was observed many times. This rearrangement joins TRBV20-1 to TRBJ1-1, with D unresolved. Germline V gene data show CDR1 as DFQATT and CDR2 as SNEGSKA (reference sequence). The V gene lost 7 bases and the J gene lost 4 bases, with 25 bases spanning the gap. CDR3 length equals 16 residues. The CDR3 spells CSGSWRGLKWTTEAFF. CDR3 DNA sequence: TGCAGTGGATCCTGGCGTGGCCTAAAATGGACCACTGAAGCTTTCTTT.

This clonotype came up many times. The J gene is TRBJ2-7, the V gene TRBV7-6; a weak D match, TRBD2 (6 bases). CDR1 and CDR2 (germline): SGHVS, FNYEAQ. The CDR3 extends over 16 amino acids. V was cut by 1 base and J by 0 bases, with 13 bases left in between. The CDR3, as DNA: TGTGCCAGCAGCTTAGATAGCGGAGGTTTCTCCTACGAGCAGTACTTC. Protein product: CASSLDSGGFSYEQYF.

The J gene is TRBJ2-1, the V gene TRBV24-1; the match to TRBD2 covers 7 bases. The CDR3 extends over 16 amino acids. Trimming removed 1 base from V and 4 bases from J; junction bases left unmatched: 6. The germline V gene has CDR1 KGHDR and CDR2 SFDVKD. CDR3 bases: TGTGCCACCAGTGATTTTGATGGGGGAGGGTACAATGAGCAGTTCTTC. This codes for CATSDFDGGGYNEQFF.

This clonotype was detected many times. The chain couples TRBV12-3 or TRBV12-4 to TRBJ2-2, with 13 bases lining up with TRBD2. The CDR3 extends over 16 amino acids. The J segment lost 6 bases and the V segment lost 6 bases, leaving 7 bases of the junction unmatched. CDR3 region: CASSYRLAGGPGELFF. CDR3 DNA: TGTGCCAGCAGCTACCGACTAGCGGGAGGCCCCGGGGAGCTGTTTTTT.

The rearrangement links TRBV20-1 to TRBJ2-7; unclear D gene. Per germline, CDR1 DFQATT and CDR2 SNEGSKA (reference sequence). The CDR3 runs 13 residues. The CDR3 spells CGVTRILSYEQYF. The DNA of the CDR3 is TGCGGGGTGACTCGCATTCTCTCCTACGAGCAGTACTTC.

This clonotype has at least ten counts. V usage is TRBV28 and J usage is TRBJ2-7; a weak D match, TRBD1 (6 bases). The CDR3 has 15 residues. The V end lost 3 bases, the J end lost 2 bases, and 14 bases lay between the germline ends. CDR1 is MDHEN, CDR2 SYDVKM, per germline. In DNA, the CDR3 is TGTGCCAGCAGTTTTGGCGACAGGCGGGCCTACGAGCAGTACTTC. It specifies CASSFGDRRAYEQYF.

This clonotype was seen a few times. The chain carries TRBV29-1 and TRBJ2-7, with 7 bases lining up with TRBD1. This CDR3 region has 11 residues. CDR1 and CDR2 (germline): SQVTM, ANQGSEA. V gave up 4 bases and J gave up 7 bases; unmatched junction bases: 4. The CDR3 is CSVVRGWEQYF. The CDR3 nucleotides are TGCAGCGTTGTCAGGGGGTGGGAGCAGTACTTC.